The clone carrying this T cell receptor (beta chain) was observed a handful of times. The data were obtained in a study of blood T cell repertoires in COVID-19. Germline CDR1 is SSHAT and CDR2 is FNYEAQ (reference sequence). The junction had 4 bases not matched to a gene; V was cut back by 3 bases and J by 0 bases. CDR3 length equals 17 residues. Per the study methods: How many nucleated cells were present was estimated from reference gene primer amplification. Clones were read by immunoSEQ multiplex PCR, and TCRdb kept only the in-frame ones, dropping some. V and J calls and clone size are given by that table; D and trimming were obtained from the DNA. The sample holds some 160,000 clones, roughly four fifths seen once.

The sequence was collected from a man aged 65 to 85 with active or convalescent COVID-19. Sequenced: peripheral blood. This chain uses TRBV7-7 with TRBJ2-2, with 10 nucleotides matching TRBD2. CDR3 sequence (DNA): TGTGCCAGCAGCTTGGGTAGCGGGGGGCCGAACACCGGGGAGCTGTTTTTT. It specifies CASSLGSGGPNTGELFF.